The entry that follows covers one T cell receptor (beta chain) sequence. Trimming took off 0 bases at V and 3 bases at J, with 13 bases between the two ends. The length of the CDR3 is 16 residues. Germline V gene lookup returns CDR1 LGHNA and CDR2 YNFKEQ. This sample was taken from a study of technical replicates of blood from a handful of donors. TCRdb's copy holds only in-frame clones and misses some; the assay was immunoSEQ multiplex PCR. The sample yields 70,000 or so clones, 80% to 95% seen once. V and J are TRBV4-2 and TRBJ2-3; D unclear. This sequence originates from a human donor in good health. Sequencing was performed on T cells isolated from PBMCs. CDR3 protein: CASSQEETVGTDTQYF. DNA of the CDR3: TGTGCCAGCAGCCAAGAAGAGACTGTGGGTACAGATACGCAGTATTTT.